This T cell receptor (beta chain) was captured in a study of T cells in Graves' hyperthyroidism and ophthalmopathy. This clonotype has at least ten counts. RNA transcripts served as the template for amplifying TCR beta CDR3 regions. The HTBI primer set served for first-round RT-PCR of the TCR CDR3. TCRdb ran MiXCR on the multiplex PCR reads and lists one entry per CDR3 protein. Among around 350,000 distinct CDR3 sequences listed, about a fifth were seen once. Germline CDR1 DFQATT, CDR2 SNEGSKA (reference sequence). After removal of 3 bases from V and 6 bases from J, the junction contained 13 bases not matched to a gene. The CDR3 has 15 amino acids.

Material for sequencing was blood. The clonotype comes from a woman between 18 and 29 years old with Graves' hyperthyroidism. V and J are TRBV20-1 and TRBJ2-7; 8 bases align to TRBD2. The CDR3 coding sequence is TGCAGTGCTAGGGTTGGTGGCGGGGGGATCGTCGAGCAGTACTTC. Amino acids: CSARVGGGGIVEQYF.